A selection of T cell receptor beta chains follows, all from one sample in a study of T-cell memory formation after mild COVID-19. TCRdb re-derived calls from the 5' RACE reads in MiXCR, one entry per CDR3 protein. The sample lists about 430,000 distinct CDR3 sequences, roughly 26% occurring once. The sample comprised PBMCs or a T cell subset sorted from them (not recorded which). These receptors were obtained from an adult woman who had mild COVID-19 (a few samples of this study predate the infection). Cell type and time point are not known. CDR3s include the opening cysteine and the closing phenylalanine or tryptophan. A D gene is named only where the DNA matches it firmly. Only part of the rows carry a size: once, few, many, or a class if the clone is expanded.

cdr3_aa	cdr3_nt	d_call	clone_size	v_call	j_call
CASSYLQGPQETQYF	TGTGCCAGCAGTTACCTCCAGGGTCCCCAAGAGACCCAGTACTTC	-	-	TRBV6-6	TRBJ2-5
CASKFKAGSHEQYF	TGTGCCAGCAAGTTCAAAGCGGGTTCCCACGAGCAGTACTTC	-	-	TRBV6-1	TRBJ2-7
CASRLNAGTHSNQPQHF	TGTGCCAGCAGATTGAACGCCGGGACACATAGCAATCAGCCCCAGCATTTT	-	-	TRBV6-5	TRBJ1-5
CASSYLDSNQHQHF	TGTGCCAGCAGTTATCTGGACAGCAATCAGCACCAGCATTTT	-	-	TRBV6-6	TRBJ1-5
CASSYSGAGELYGYTF	TGTGCCAGCAGTTACTCGGGAGCCGGGGAACTATATGGCTACACCTTC	-	-	TRBV6-5	TRBJ1-2
CASRDRGRDTQYF	TGTGCCAGCCGGGACAGGGGTCGGGATACGCAGTATTTT	TRBD1	-	TRBV7-9	TRBJ2-3
CASSGTGPPYEQYF	TGCGCCAGCAGCGGAACGGGACCTCCCTACGAGCAGTACTTC	-	few	TRBV5-1	TRBJ2-7
CASSVGPGRVLGTEAFF	TGTGCCAGCAGCGTAGGGCCGGGGCGGGTCCTGGGCACTGAAGCTTTCTTT	-	-	TRBV9	TRBJ1-1
CASSSLRGSGTNEKLFF	TGTGCCAGCAGTTCCTTGAGAGGGAGTGGAACTAATGAAAAACTGTTTTTT	-	-	TRBV27	TRBJ1-4
CASSLSSEKLFF	TGTGCCAGCTCACTTTCGAGTGAAAAACTGTTTTTT	-	few	TRBV18	TRBJ1-4
CASSLDGREETQYF	TGTGCCAGCAGCTTGGACGGGCGGGAAGAGACCCAGTACTTC	-	-	TRBV5-4	TRBJ2-5
CASTPGGLGEQYF	TGTGCCAGCACCCCTGGGGGGCTCGGCGAGCAGTACTTC	-	-	TRBV12-3/TRBV12-4	TRBJ2-7
CSVAGRLMNTEAFF	TGCAGCGTGGCGGGGCGTTTGATGAACACTGAAGCTTTCTTT	-	once	TRBV29-1	TRBJ1-1
CASSAPTSGRAAYNEQFF	TGTGCCAGCAGCGCCCCGACTAGCGGGAGGGCCGCCTACAATGAGCAGTTCTTC	TRBD2	-	TRBV9	TRBJ2-1
CASSLVSGADTQYF	TGTGCCAGCAGCTTAGTATCGGGGGCAGATACGCAGTATTTT	-	-	TRBV7-2	TRBJ2-3
CASSPVQDSSYEQYF	TGTGCCAGCTCACCAGTACAGGACAGCTCCTACGAGCAGTACTTC	-	-	TRBV18	TRBJ2-7
CSVAGELGTYNEQFF	TGCAGCGTCGCCGGGGAGTTGGGGACATACAATGAGCAGTTCTTC	-	-	TRBV29-1	TRBJ2-1
CAISDPPGAQYF	TGTGCCATCAGTGACCCACCCGGGGCCCAGTACTTC	-	-	TRBV10-3	TRBJ2-5
CASSLNGERGTEAFF	TGTGCCAGCAGCTTAAATGGGGAACGTGGTACTGAAGCTTTCTTT	-	few	TRBV7-9	TRBJ1-1
CASSPGDTNTGELFF	TGCGCCAGCAGCCCGGGGGACACCAACACCGGGGAGCTGTTTTTT	-	-	TRBV5-1	TRBJ2-2
CASSYSSAWMDYEQYF	TGTGCCAGCAGTTACTCCTCAGCGTGGATGGACTACGAGCAGTACTTC	-	few	TRBV6-2/TRBV6-3	TRBJ2-7
CASSLAAGSYEQYF	TGTGCCAGCAGCTTGGCGGCTGGATCCTACGAGCAGTACTTC	-	-	TRBV5-5	TRBJ2-7
CASSYSMGWEPGRPDTEAFF	TGTGCCAGCAGTTACTCGATGGGGTGGGAGCCGGGGAGGCCGGACACTGAAGCTTTCTTT	-	-	TRBV6-2/TRBV6-3	TRBJ1-1
CASSWAGHLNTEAFF	TGTGCCAGCAGTTGGGCGGGACACCTGAACACTGAAGCTTTCTTT	-	few	TRBV6-5	TRBJ1-1
CASTSENSRIVYGYTF	TGTGCCAGCACCTCGGAAAACAGTCGGATCGTCTATGGCTACACCTTC	-	-	TRBV5-6	TRBJ1-2
CSARPGAQKHEAFF	TGCAGTGCTAGACCCGGGGCCCAAAAACATGAAGCTTTCTTT	-	-	TRBV20-1	TRBJ1-1
CASSLAGIGYTF	TGTGCCAGCAGCTTAGCGGGGATAGGCTACACCTTC	-	-	TRBV7-9	TRBJ1-2
CASSGLGSATNEKLFF	TGTGCCAGCAGCGGACTCGGATCTGCAACTAATGAAAAACTGTTTTTT	-	-	TRBV6-2/TRBV6-3	TRBJ1-4
CASSRLPLTVEQYF	TGTGCCAGCAGTCGACTCCCCCTCACTGTTGAGCAGTACTTC	-	-	TRBV6-5	TRBJ2-7
CSAPRGGWDEQFF	TGCAGTGCTCCCAGAGGGGGTTGGGATGAGCAGTTCTTC	-	few	TRBV20-1	TRBJ2-1
CASSLGAEIYGYTF	TGCGCCAGCAGCTTGGGAGCAGAAATCTATGGCTACACCTTC	-	few	TRBV5-1	TRBJ1-2
CASSQDGLGSYAGELFF	TGTGCCAGCAGCCAAGATGGGCTGGGGTCGTATGCCGGGGAGCTGTTTTTT	-	-	TRBV4-2	TRBJ2-2
CASSRISYNEQFF	TGTGCCAGCAGCCGTATATCCTACAATGAGCAGTTCTTC	-	-	TRBV11-2	TRBJ2-1
CASSQNGGSGELFF	TGTGCCAGCAGCCAGAACGGCGGGTCCGGGGAGCTGTTTTTT	-	-	TRBV7-3	TRBJ2-2
CASSYSLAGGYYNEQFF	TGTGCCAGCAGTTACTCCCTAGCGGGAGGGTACTACAATGAGCAGTTCTTC	TRBD2	few	TRBV6-5	TRBJ2-1
CASCDYGDSEAFF	TGTGCCAGCTGCGATTACGGGGACTCTGAAGCTTTCTTT	-	-	TRBV12-3/TRBV12-4	TRBJ1-1
CASSANGAQRGEPQHF	TGTGCCAGCAGCGCCAACGGGGCCCAGCGCGGCGAGCCCCAGCATTTT	-	-	TRBV9	TRBJ1-5
CASSQFIGATEAFF	TGTGCCAGCAGCCAATTTATTGGGGCCACTGAAGCTTTCTTT	-	-	TRBV14	TRBJ1-1
CASSQEGTSGSREQYF	TGCGCCAGCAGCCAAGAGGGGACTAGCGGGAGTAGGGAGCAGTACTTC	TRBD2	-	TRBV4-3	TRBJ2-7
CSVVPGLAGLETQYF	TGCAGCGTTGTACCGGGACTAGCGGGGCTAGAGACCCAGTACTTC	TRBD2	few	TRBV29-1	TRBJ2-5
CASSYLAGGISEQYF	TGTGCCAGCAGTTACCTTGCGGGGGGGATCTCCGAGCAGTACTTC	TRBD2	-	TRBV6-5	TRBJ2-7
CASSLNQGWGYTF	TGTGCCAGCAGTTTAAATCAGGGATGGGGCTACACCTTC	-	-	TRBV12-3/TRBV12-4	TRBJ1-2
CASRDPAGTGDTYEQYF	TGTGCCAGCAGAGATCCCGCCGGGACAGGGGACACCTACGAGCAGTACTTC	TRBD1	few	TRBV3-1	TRBJ2-7
CASCNNGEQFF	TGTGCCAGTTGTAATAACGGTGAGCAGTTCTTC	-	few	TRBV19	TRBJ2-1
CASSAVAGGQAGELFF	TGCGCCAGCAGCGCGGTAGCGGGAGGCCAGGCCGGGGAGCTGTTTTTT	TRBD2	-	TRBV5-1	TRBJ2-2
CASSDPTEYTGELFF	TGTGCCAGCAGTGATCCAACAGAATACACCGGGGAGCTGTTTTTT	-	many	TRBV2	TRBJ2-2
CASSTLGLAASYNEQFF	TGTGCCAGCAGTACCCTCGGACTAGCGGCTTCCTACAATGAGCAGTTCTTC	TRBD2	many	TRBV12-3/TRBV12-4	TRBJ2-1
CSAVTRLNTEAFF	TGCAGCGCCGTGACCCGATTGAACACTGAAGCTTTCTTT	-	few	TRBV29-1	TRBJ1-1
CASSQSGAGREKLFF	TGTGCCAGCAGCCAATCAGGGGCAGGAAGGGAAAAACTGTTTTTT	-	-	TRBV3-1	TRBJ1-4
CASSYSSRGTYEQYF	TGTGCCAGCAGTTACTCATCGCGGGGGACCTACGAGCAGTACTTC	TRBD2	-	TRBV6-2/TRBV6-3	TRBJ2-7
CASSLRGSAYNEQFF	TGTGCCAGCAGCCTTCGGGGTTCTGCCTACAATGAGCAGTTCTTC	-	few	TRBV7-9	TRBJ2-1
CASSQYPTGATDTQYF	TGCGCCAGCAGCCAATACCCGACAGGGGCCACAGATACGCAGTATTTT	TRBD1	-	TRBV4-1	TRBJ2-3
CASSKRGYEQYF	TGTGCCAGCTCAAAGCGGGGGTACGAGCAGTACTTC	TRBD2	-	TRBV7-2	TRBJ2-7
CASSSGGTSGAYEQYF	TGTGCCAGCAGTTCCGGCGGGACTAGCGGGGCCTACGAGCAGTACTTC	TRBD2	-	TRBV12-3/TRBV12-4	TRBJ2-7
CASSPRQGGIRETQYF	TGCGCCAGCAGCCCTCGACAGGGGGGGATCCGGGAGACCCAGTACTTC	TRBD1	-	TRBV5-1	TRBJ2-5
CASSRLAGGSDTQYF	TGTGCCAGCAGTCGACTAGCGGGGGGGTCAGATACGCAGTATTTT	TRBD2	few	TRBV2	TRBJ2-3
CASSLAWRQFF	TGTGCCAGCAGCTTAGCGTGGCGGCAGTTCTTC	-	-	TRBV7-6	TRBJ2-1
CASSRGGTAYNEQFF	TGTGCCAGCAGCCGAGGCGGGACGGCCTACAATGAGCAGTTCTTC	-	many	TRBV12-3/TRBV12-4	TRBJ2-1
CATSDNTYEQYF	TGTGCCACCAGTGACAACACATACGAGCAGTACTTC	-	-	TRBV24-1	TRBJ2-7
CAWGPGDVGTDTQYF	TGTGCCTGGGGGCCGGGTGACGTTGGCACAGATACGCAGTATTTT	-	-	TRBV30	TRBJ2-3